This T cell receptor (beta chain) was recorded in a study of monozygotic twins with inflammatory bowel disease. The study, taken as a whole, reports: The study found lower TCRbeta diversity (inverse Simpson) in IBD patients than in healthy co-twins. Compared with healthy twins, IBD patients shared fewer clonotypes with others, especially with disease activity.

The quantity of total RNA per TCR library was roughly 3,800 ng. Two nested PCRs, roughly 17 and 9 cycles, amplified TCRalpha and TCRbeta cDNA. TCRdb re-called the 5' RACE reads; one entry per CDR3 protein, DNA not given. Its clone listing holds 110,000 or so distinct CDR3 sequences. Points on this clonotype: Its target is not known.

The CDR3 sequence is 14 residues long. CDR1 ENHRY and CDR2 SYGVKD come from the germline V gene. The receptor comes from a human donor with ulcerative colitis or Crohn's disease, or a healthy co-twin of an affected twin (not recorded which). The sample consisted of blood. V usage is TRBV10-3 and J usage is TRBJ2-3; TCRdb's D gene call, TRBD1, goes unchecked for lack of DNA. The chain's CDR3 is CAISEDRYTDTQYF.